The entry that follows covers one TCR beta chain sequence. The sample originates from a study of glioma-infiltrating T cells after dendritic cell vaccination. V gave up 3 bases and J gave up 7 bases; unmatched junction bases: 4. CDR1 is LNHDA, CDR2 SQIVND, per germline (reference sequence). The CDR3 contains 14 residues. Time point described: after dendritic cell vaccination, including at tumor progression/relapse. TCRdb keeps only in-frame clones here, not all; method: immunoSEQ multiplex PCR. Of almost 90,000 clones detected, around four fifths appear once; the ten largest clones hold less than 8%. This receptor was taken from a human donor with glioblastoma. The chain employs TRBV19 and TRBJ1-5; 9 nucleotides match TRBD1. The sample consisted of blood, taken after dendritic cell vaccination. CDR3 sequence: CASSITQGAQPQHF. The CDR3 nucleotides are TGTGCCAGTAGTATCACACAGGGGGCCCAGCCCCAGCATTTT.